The T cell receptor beta chain described here comes from a study of shared clonotypes between healthy human individuals. In the CD4+ fraction, cells were divided into CD45RA+ naive and CD45RA-negative memory subsets. In the original processing: ImmunoSEQ yielded junction-only sequences lacking quality scores, so filtering differed. Method: immunoSEQ multiplex PCR; TCRdb's copy keeps in-frame clones and lacks some. The DNA gave D and trimming, while V, J and clone size come from that table. The top ten clones hold around 0.38% of a sample with 2 million to 2.5 million clones, around 93% of them seen once. CDR3 length: 18 residues. Trimming took 0 bases from V and 0 from J, leaving 20 bases between them. Germline CDR1 and CDR2: GTSNPN and SVGIG (reference sequence).

The sequence was obtained from a man younger than 35 in good health. Some clones in this sample may be carry-over from other donors' samples. The V call is TRBV30, the J call TRBJ1-1; no clear D. The specimen sequenced was naive CD4+ T cells from PBMCs. Subset in this sample: CD45RA+ positively selected. CDR3 DNA: TGTGCCTGGAGTGTATTCGGCTCGGACCGAGCATTGAACACTGAAGCTTTCTTT. Residues: CAWSVFGSDRALNTEAFF.